This TCR beta chain is drawn from a study of blood T cell repertoires in COVID-19. For the study at large: Sources were T cells, B-cell-depleted T cells, or PBMCs; the material itself was cDNA or gDNA.

For this clone: At the DNA level, this CDR3 is encoded by other sequences in the same sample as well.

Authors' methods: From reference gene primer amplification, estimates of nucleated cell counts were derived. Here immunoSEQ multiplex PCR was the method, and the copy in TCRdb shows in-frame clones only, minus some. V and J calls and clone size are given by that table; D and trimming were obtained from the DNA. The sample includes around 100,000 clones, about 90% of them seen just once. V lost 3 bases and J lost 2; bases outside the gene matches: 0. Germline CDR1 is GTSNPN and CDR2 is SVGIG (reference sequence). The CDR3 totals 13 residues. The receptor was isolated from a woman aged 55-75 years with acute or convalescent COVID-19. The genes are TRBV30 and TRBJ1-5; 8 positions match TRBD1. Sequenced material: peripheral blood. The CDR3 is CAWRGQGNQPQHF. The CDR3 DNA reads TGTGCCTGGAGGGGACAGGGCAATCAGCCCCAGCATTTT.